This paragraph covers one TCR beta chain sequence. Its matching antigen is unknown. The source of the sample is a study of cytomegalovirus exposure and HLA in healthy donors. Study summary: A later analysis reported the same platform for the roughly 110 validation repertoires and the roughly 700 first-cohort repertoires. Study-wide points: The study recorded fewer than 200 TCR beta chains that were cytomegalovirus-associated. TCR clusters originating in the first cohort tended to co-occur in the roughly 130 validation repertoires, according to a later analysis.

Germline CDR1 is SNHLY and CDR2 is FYNNEI. The CDR3 contains 15 residues. V lost 6 bases and J lost 6; bases outside the gene matches: 6. Some clones are missing from TCRdb's copy, which holds only in-frame ones; the method was immunoSEQ multiplex PCR. The sample includes over 90,000 clones, roughly 94% seen only once; the top ten take 0.89%. The sequencing input was PBMCs. This TCR was sampled from a woman younger than 35 in good health and CMV-seronegative. The chain uses TRBV2 and TRBJ1-5; 12 nucleotides agree with TRBD1. The CDR3 protein is CASSEGTGGTQPQHF. The CDR3 region has the DNA TGTGCCAGCAGCGAGGGGACAGGGGGCACTCAGCCCCAGCATTTT.